Each of the 3 T cell receptor beta chains below was sequenced from the same sample in a study of blood T cell repertoires in COVID-19. Method: immunoSEQ multiplex PCR; TCRdb's copy keeps in-frame clones and lacks some. The table shows hundreds of thousands of clones, with over 75% occurring only once. The specimen was PBMCs or T cells enriched from blood (not recorded which). These receptors all stem from a woman in her thirties who had recovered from COVID-19.

This clone was observed once. The chain uses TRBV21-1 and TRBJ1-2; the table gives TRBD1 as D, unverified against the DNA. TRBV21-1 corresponds to a pseudogene. CDR3 length equals 17 residues. Here the CDR3 DNA reads TGTGCCAGCAGCACGCGCCCGGACAGCTTTATTAACTATGGCTACACCTTC. Its protein product is CASSTRPDSFINYGYTF.

The chain combines TRBV29-1 with TRBJ1-5, with D hard to call. Germline-derived CDR1 and CDR2 are SQVTM and ANQGSEA. V gave up 5 bases and J gave up 9 bases, with 14 bases separating them. The CDR3 sequence is 12 residues long. The CDR3 nucleotides read TGCAGCGTTCGCGGCACTGGTGGGCCCCAGCATTTT. Its translation: CSVRGTGGPQHF.

This chain uses TRBV19 with TRBJ2-2, with a weak D call TRBD1 (6 bases). The CDR3 is made up of 15 amino acids. Trimming removed 6 bases at V and 2 bases at J, with 13 bases between. Germline CDR1 is LNHDA and CDR2 is SQIVND (reference sequence). The CDR3 DNA reads TGTGCCAGTAGCGGACAGCTGTCCAACACCGGGGAGCTGTTTTTT. Translated: CASSGQLSNTGELFF.